These 22 T cell receptor beta chains came from one sample sequenced in a study of cytomegalovirus exposure and HLA in healthy donors. The data were produced by immunoSEQ multiplex PCR, yet TCRdb's version contains in-frame clones alone and is incomplete. The sample consists of 150,000 to 200,000 clones, 85% of them appearing once. Sequenced material: PBMCs. The receptors here all came from a man younger than 35 in good health and CMV-seropositive.

The rearrangement links TRBV6-5 to TRBJ2-3; D perhaps matches TRBD1 (6 bases). There are 13 residues in the CDR3. The V gene lost 7 bases and the J gene lost 4 bases, with 12 bases spanning the gap. Germline loops: CDR1 MNHEY, CDR2 SVGAGI. CDR3 sequence: CASKGRGSDTQYF. CDR3 DNA sequence: TGTGCCAGCAAAGGCAGGGGCTCAGATACGCAGTATTTT.

V and J are TRBV30 and TRBJ2-7; 10 positions match TRBD1. CDR1 is GTSNPN, CDR2 SVGIG, per germline (reference sequence). The CDR3 loop spans 16 amino acids. After removal of 1 base from V and 5 bases from J, the junction contained 11 bases not matched to a gene. CDR3 sequence: CAWSAITTGGYNEQYF. DNA for the CDR3: TGTGCCTGGAGTGCTATCACGACAGGGGGCTACAACGAGCAGTACTTC.

CDR3 nucleotides: TGTGCCAGCTCACCGGCCGAGGGCTGGGGAGCTTTCTTT. It codes for CASSPAEGWGAFF. The chain is built from TRBV18 and TRBJ1-1; D is undetermined. Germline-derived CDR1 and CDR2 are KGHSH and LQKENI. V lost 3 bases, J lost 10 bases, and 15 bases lay in between. The CDR3 sequence is 13 residues long.

The CDR3 sequence is CASCEGNTEAFF. CDR3 DNA sequence: TGTGCCAGCTGCGAGGGGAACACTGAAGCTTTCTTT. The chain carries TRBV6-5 and TRBJ1-1; D is undetermined. The CDR3 totals 12 residues. V shed 8 bases and J shed 1 base, with 8 bases lying between them. Germline V gives CDR1 MNHEY, CDR2 SVGAGI.

This clone has more than one count but fewer than ten. The V and J genes are TRBV28 and TRBJ1-2; 11 nucleotides match TRBD1. Germline CDR1 reads MDHEN; CDR2 reads SYDVKM. This CDR3 is built from 15 residues. V lost 5 bases, J lost 5 bases, and 7 bases stayed unmatched. In DNA, the CDR3 is TGTGCCAGCAGTACATCCGGGACAGGGGGTTATGGCTACACCTTC. It yields the protein CASSTSGTGGYGYTF.

The chain couples TRBV29-1 to TRBJ2-7; D may be TRBD1 (6 bases). V lost 7 bases and J 3 bases, leaving 13 bases between the germline ends. The CDR3 is 12 amino acids. Germline V gene data show CDR1 as SQVTM and CDR2 as ANQGSEA. The CDR3 nucleotides are TGCAGCGGAATATACAGGGACTACGAGCAGTACTTC. Encoded protein: CSGIYRDYEQYF.

The chain carries TRBV18 and TRBJ2-7; TRBD1 matches at 11 bases. Germline assignment: CDR1 KGHSH and CDR2 LQKENI. The CDR3 has 15 residues. The V gene end was trimmed by 3 bases and the J gene end by 5 bases; junction bases not matched to a gene: 6. The CDR3 region is CASSPGQGGPDEQYF. As DNA, the CDR3 is TGTGCCAGCTCACCGGGACAGGGGGGACCGGACGAGCAGTACTTC.

The chain uses TRBV6-5 and TRBJ2-3; D perhaps matches TRBD2 (5 bases). The CDR3 spans 14 residues. CDR1 and CDR2 from the germline V gene are MNHEY and SVGAGI. The V and J ends lost 10 bases and 4 bases respectively, with 18 bases between them. The DNA for the CDR3 is TGTGCCACCTCTACTAGTCTCCTCGCAGATACGCAGTATTTT. Its translation is CATSTSLLADTQYF.

This chain connects TRBV6-5 to TRBJ1-6, with TRBD1 matching 9 bases. The germline gives CDR1 MNHEY, CDR2 SVGAGI. The CDR3 totals 16 residues. V shed 4 bases and J 6 bases; nucleotides not matched to a gene: 7. CDR3 in DNA: TGTGCCAGCAGTTCCTACAGGGGGCAAGCTAATTCACCCCTCCACTTT. Protein product: CASSSYRGQANSPLHF.

This clone was detected only once. This sequence joins TRBV5-1 and TRBJ2-5; 9 positions agree with TRBD2. There are 15 residues in the CDR3. V lost 6 bases, J lost 5 bases, and 11 bases stayed unmatched. Germline V gene lookup returns CDR1 SGHRS and CDR2 YFSETQ. CDR3 sequence (DNA): TGCGCCAGCATGGGCGGGAGGGCCATTGGGGAGACCCAGTACTTC. Translating it yields CASMGGRAIGETQYF.

The V call is TRBV7-9, the J call TRBJ2-2; tentative D call: TRBD1 (5 bases). Trimming stripped 5 bases from V and 5 bases from J, with 18 bases between. The CDR3 length is 16 residues. Germline V gene data show CDR1 as SEHNR and CDR2 as FQNEAQ (reference sequence). CDR3: CASSIRQGPETGELFF. CDR3 bases: TGTGCCAGCAGCATACGGCAGGGCCCCGAAACCGGGGAGCTGTTTTTT. The variable domain in full, completed from reference TRBV7-9 and TRBJ2-2, reads DTGVSQNPRHKITKRGQNVTFRCDPISEHNRLYWYRQTLGQGPEFLTYFQNEAQLEKSRLLSDRFSAERPKGSFSTLEIQRTEQGDSAMYLCASSIRQGPETGELFFGEGSRLTVL.

The chain has TRBV7-9 and TRBJ1-1; 8 bases align to TRBD1. The germline CDR1 and CDR2 sequences are SEHNR and FQNEAQ (reference sequence). The CDR3 is 15 residues long. V dropped 5 bases and J dropped 5; count of bases not matched to a gene: 10. The CDR3, as DNA: TGTGCCAGCAGCCCGGTGACAGGGGAGAAGACTGAAGCTTTCTTT. This sequence encodes CASSPVTGEKTEAFF.

The chain couples TRBV7-9 to TRBJ2-5; D gene unclear. Germline V gene data show CDR1 as SEHNR and CDR2 as FQNEAQ (reference sequence). The CDR3 loop spans 14 amino acids. V shed 1 base and J shed 4 bases, with 10 bases lying between them. The chain's CDR3 is CASSLVSVGETQYF. CDR3 bases: TGTGCCAGCAGCTTAGTTTCGGTCGGAGAGACCCAGTACTTC.

This chain links TRBV23-1 with TRBJ1-4; no clear D. TRBV23-1 is an ORF, and what it does is uncertain. The CDR3 covers 12 residues. V was trimmed by 4 bases and J by 10 bases, leaving 10 bases between them. This chain's CDR3 is CASSPPGVKLFF. The CDR3 region has the DNA TGCGCCAGCAGTCCCCCAGGTGTAAAACTGTTTTTT.

This clone has just a few counts. This chain uses TRBV11-2 with TRBJ1-1, with D perhaps matching TRBD1 (6 bases). Trimming shortened V by 8 bases and J by 5 bases, and 21 bases separated the two germline ends. The CDR3 spans 15 residues. Germline V CDR1 and CDR2: SGHAT, FQNNGV. CDR3 DNA sequence: TGTGCCAGCCGAATCATACGGGGGGCGCGGACTGAAGCTTTCTTT. The encoded protein is CASRIIRGARTEAFF.

The chain links TRBV28 to TRBJ2-3; D might be TRBD1 (6 bases). CDR1 and CDR2 (germline): MDHEN, SYDVKM. The V end lost 4 bases, the J end lost 3 bases, and 23 bases lay between the germline ends. The CDR3 is 18 residues long. Here the CDR3 reads CASSSLLQGSVGTDTQYF. The CDR3 DNA follows: TGTGCCAGCAGTTCACTCCTACAGGGTTCGGTCGGGACAGATACGCAGTATTTT.

The chain uses TRBV19 and TRBJ1-3; 9 bases line up with TRBD1. Germline V gives CDR1 LNHDA, CDR2 SQIVND (reference sequence). J gave up 4 bases and V 3 bases, and 4 bases lay outside the gene matches. CDR3 size: 15 residues. In nucleotides, the CDR3 is TGTGCCAGTAGTATCGGGACAGGGTACGGAAACACCATATATTTT. It codes for CASSIGTGYGNTIYF.

This clone turned up a few times. The V and J genes are TRBV7-3 and TRBJ1-1; 9 bases are a match to TRBD1. The CDR3 has 14 residues. After removal of 3 bases from V and 1 base from J, the junction contained 0 bases not matched to a gene. Germline V CDR1 and CDR2: SGHTA, FQGTGA. In DNA form, the CDR3 reads TGTGCCAGCAGCTTGACAGGGGGGAACACTGAAGCTTTCTTT. Translation: CASSLTGGNTEAFF.

This clone was picked up a small number of times. This sequence joins TRBV2 and TRBJ1-2, with D possibly TRBD1 on 6 matching bases. V shed 7 bases and J shed 8 bases, with 14 bases lying between them. Per the germline V gene, CDR1 is SNHLY and CDR2 is FYNNEI. The CDR3 runs to 12 residues. The CDR3 sequence is CASTPGVGGYTF. The CDR3 nucleotides are TGTGCCAGCACCCCAGGGGTTGGGGGCTACACCTTC.

The chain employs TRBV27 and TRBJ2-3; 8 bases map to TRBD1. J lost 4 bases, V lost 4 bases, and 7 bases had no gene match. The germline gives CDR1 MNHEY, CDR2 SMNVEV (reference sequence). The CDR3 runs to 15 residues. The CDR3 bases are TGTGCCAGCAGTTCCACAATGGACAGGGCAGATACGCAGTATTTT. Amino acids: CASSSTMDRADTQYF.

The chain has TRBV30 and TRBJ2-5; no clear D gene. Looked up from germline, CDR1 is GTSNPN and CDR2 is SVGIG (reference sequence). The germline V and J ends were trimmed by 2 bases and 0 bases, with 7 bases remaining between them. CDR3 length equals 13 residues. CDR3 residues: CAWSSQYQETQYF. In DNA form, the CDR3 reads TGTGCCTGGAGTTCGCAGTACCAAGAGACCCAGTACTTC.

The chain has TRBV13 and TRBJ1-2; TRBD1 agrees at 7 bases. The CDR3 loop spans 14 amino acids. J lost 4 bases, V lost 0 bases, and 2 bases had no gene match. The germline V gene encodes CDR1 PRHDT and CDR2 FYEKMQ (reference sequence). The CDR3 region has the DNA TGTGCCAGCAGCTTAGGCAGGGGGTTCTATGGCTACACCTTC. Translation gives CASSLGRGFYGYTF.